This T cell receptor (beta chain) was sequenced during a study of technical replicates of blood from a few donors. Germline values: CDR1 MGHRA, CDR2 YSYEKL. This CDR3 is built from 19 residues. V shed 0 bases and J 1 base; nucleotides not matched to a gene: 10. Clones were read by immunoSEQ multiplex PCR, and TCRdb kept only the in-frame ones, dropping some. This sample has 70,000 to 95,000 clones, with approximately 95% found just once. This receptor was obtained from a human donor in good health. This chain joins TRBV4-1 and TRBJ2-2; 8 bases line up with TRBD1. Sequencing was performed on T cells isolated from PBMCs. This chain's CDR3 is CASSQERRTGPLNTGELFF. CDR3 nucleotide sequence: TGCGCCAGCAGCCAAGAAAGGAGGACAGGGCCCTTGAACACCGGGGAGCTGTTTTTT.